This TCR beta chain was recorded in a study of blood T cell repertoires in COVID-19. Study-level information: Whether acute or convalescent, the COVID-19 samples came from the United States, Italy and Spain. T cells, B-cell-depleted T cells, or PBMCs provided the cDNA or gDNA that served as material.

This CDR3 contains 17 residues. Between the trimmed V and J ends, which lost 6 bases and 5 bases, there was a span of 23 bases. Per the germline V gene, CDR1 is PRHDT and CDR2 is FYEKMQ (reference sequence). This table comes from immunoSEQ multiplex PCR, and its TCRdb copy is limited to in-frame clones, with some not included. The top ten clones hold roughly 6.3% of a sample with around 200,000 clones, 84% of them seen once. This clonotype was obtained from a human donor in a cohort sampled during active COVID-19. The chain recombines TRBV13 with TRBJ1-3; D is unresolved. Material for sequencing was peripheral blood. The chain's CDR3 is CASSFRLPRLSRNTIYF. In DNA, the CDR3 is TGTGCCAGCAGTTTCCGGCTCCCCAGGCTCAGCAGAAACACCATATATTTT.